Listed below are T cell receptor beta chains from one sample, sequenced in a study of blood T cell repertoires in COVID-19. The data were produced by immunoSEQ multiplex PCR, yet TCRdb's version contains in-frame clones alone and is incomplete. The sample carries 350,000 to 400,000 clones, around 91% recorded once. The sequenced material came from peripheral blood. These receptors all stem from a man between 18 and 29 years old with active or convalescent COVID-19. Both conserved end residues are part of each CDR3. D genes are given only for firm matches. Clone sizes are given selectively: once, few, many, or a class where the clone is expanded.

j_gene,abundance,d_gene,v_gene,CDR3aa,CDR3nt
TRBJ1-6,.,TRBD1,TRBV4-3,CASSQDTGVSPLHF,TGCGCCAGCAGTCAAGATACAGGGGTCTCACCCCTCCACTTT
TRBJ2-7,.,TRBD1,TRBV7-3,CASSSRDRGYEQYF,TGTGCCAGCAGCTCCCGGGACAGGGGGTACGAGCAGTACTTC
TRBJ2-3,.,TRBD2,TRBV6-6,CASLPLAGGPSDTQYF,TGTGCCAGCTTGCCATTAGCGGGGGGGCCCTCAGATACGCAGTATTTT
TRBJ2-5,.,.,TRBV7-9,CASSPPWAGFEKTQYF,TGTGCCAGCAGTCCTCCCTGGGCAGGGTTTGAAAAGACCCAGTACTTC
TRBJ2-5,many,TRBD2,TRBV11-2,CASSVGRGGVETQYF,TGTGCCAGCAGCGTGGGGCGGGGGGGCGTAGAGACCCAGTACTTC
TRBJ1-2,.,TRBD1,TRBV6-6,CASSPPTGAYGYTF,TGTGCCAGCAGCCCCCCTACAGGGGCCTATGGCTACACCTTC
TRBJ2-6,.,TRBD1,TRBV7-9,CASSLGAGGRLSGANVLTF,TGTGCCAGCAGCCTAGGGGCAGGGGGCAGACTCTCTGGGGCCAACGTGCTGACTTTC
TRBJ1-1,.,TRBD1,TRBV18,CASSKVLTGGTEAFF,TGTGCCAGCTCAAAAGTTCTGACAGGGGGAACTGAAGCTTTCTTT
TRBJ1-6,.,.,TRBV3-1/TRBV3-2,CASSQEVRALPRSYNSPLHF,TGTGCCAGCAGCCAAGAAGTGAGGGCCCTACCGCGCTCCTATAATTCACCCCTCCACTTT
TRBJ2-7,.,.,TRBV20-1,CSASTGLLEQYF,TGCAGTGCTAGTACAGGGCTTCTCGAGCAGTACTTC
TRBJ2-3,.,TRBD2,TRBV5-6,CASSLWGAGGGEDTQYF,TGTGCCAGCAGCTTGTGGGGAGCGGGAGGCGGTGAAGATACGCAGTATTTT
TRBJ1-1,.,TRBD1,TRBV6-5,CASSYGAGGTEAFF,TGTGCCAGCAGTTACGGGGCAGGGGGCACTGAAGCTTTCTTT
TRBJ2-3,.,TRBD2,TRBV19,CASSMGGRASDTQYF,TGTGCCAGTAGTATGGGCGGGAGGGCATCAGATACGCAGTATTTT
TRBJ2-5,.,TRBD1,TRBV27,CASRYDRGETQYF,TGTGCCAGCAGGTACGACAGGGGCGAGACCCAGTACTTC
TRBJ2-7,once,TRBD2,TRBV4-3,CASSQEPSGSPYEQYF,TGCGCCAGCAGCCAAGAGCCTAGCGGGAGCCCCTACGAGCAGTACTTC
TRBJ2-1,.,TRBD2,TRBV4-2,CASSQDGTSGGVYNEQFF,TGTGCCAGCAGCCAAGACGGGACTAGCGGGGGGGTCTACAATGAGCAGTTCTTC
TRBJ2-1,.,TRBD2,TRBV27,CASSFPGEGVDEQFF,TGTGCCAGCAGTTTTCCCGGGGAGGGTGTGGATGAGCAGTTCTTC
TRBJ1-1,.,.,TRBV5-1,CASSRETGRGTEAFF,TGCGCCAGCAGCCGAGAGACAGGTCGCGGCACTGAAGCTTTCTTT
TRBJ1-1,.,TRBD1,TRBV10-1,CAKTGGMNTEAFF,TGCGCCAAGACAGGGGGGATGAACACTGAAGCTTTCTTT
TRBJ1-2,.,.,TRBV5-5,CASSLAGGAGGYTF,TGTGCCAGCAGCTTGGCCGGGGGGGCAGGTGGCTACACCTTC
TRBJ1-6,.,TRBD1,TRBV11-2,CASSLGGQGGRSYNSPLHF,TGTGCCAGCAGTTTAGGGGGACAGGGTGGTCGGTCCTATAATTCACCCCTCCACTTT
TRBJ2-3,.,TRBD2,TRBV7-3,CASSLRGDTDTQYF,TGTGCCAGCAGCTTACGGGGGGACACAGATACGCAGTATTTT
TRBJ2-2,few,.,TRBV28,CASRGASSGRGGELFF,TGTGCCAGTAGGGGGGCTTCTAGCGGAAGAGGCGGGGAGCTGTTTTTT
TRBJ2-7,.,TRBD2,TRBV13,CASSPWTDGGDSYEQYF,TGTGCCAGCAGCCCCTGGACGGACGGGGGGGACTCCTACGAGCAGTACTTC
TRBJ1-6,.,.,TRBV9,CASSVSQVSSPLHF,TGTGCCAGCAGCGTAAGCCAGGTCTCGTCACCCCTCCACTTT
TRBJ2-1,.,TRBD2,TRBV7-3,CASRPTGLAEHTQFF,TGTGCCAGCAGACCGACTGGACTAGCGGAGCACACGCAGTTCTTC
TRBJ2-2,once,.,TRBV28,CASSSGTGELFF,TGTGCCAGCAGCTCGGGTACCGGGGAGCTGTTTTTT
TRBJ2-7,.,.,TRBV28,CASSINRDEQYF,TGTGCCAGCAGTATAAACAGGGACGAGCAGTACTTC
TRBJ2-2,few,TRBD2,TRBV5-5,CASSFRLAGNTGELFF,TGTGCCAGCAGCTTCCGACTAGCGGGGAACACCGGGGAGCTGTTTTTT
TRBJ2-7,.,TRBD2,TRBV18,CASSSEGGNYEQYF,TGTGCCAGCTCATCGGAGGGAGGGAACTACGAGCAGTACTTC
TRBJ1-4,.,TRBD1,TRBV27,CASSLTGGEKLFF,TGTGCCAGCAGTTTGACAGGGGGCGAAAAACTGTTTTTT
TRBJ1-1,.,.,TRBV5-6,CASSPTLDTEAFF,TGTGCCAGCAGCCCCACTTTGGACACTGAAGCTTTCTTT